Detailed here is one TCR beta chain. Across 18 months, stable Graves' hyperthyroidism was marked by no progression to ophthalmopathy. A patient was excluded if there was uncontrolled infection, other autoimmune disease, pregnancy or lactation. Used for diagnoses were clinical symptoms, serum thyroxine and TRAb, thyroid ultrasound and orbital computed tomography. The PBMCs were sourced from fresh peripheral blood (about 10 ml). The data stem from a study of T cells in Graves' hyperthyroidism and ophthalmopathy. The TCR beta CDR3 regions underwent amplification using RNA transcripts as the source. The TCR CDR3 first-round RT-PCR relied on the HTBI primer set. Each CDR3 protein is one row after TCRdb ran MiXCR on the multiplex PCR reads. Here the sample spans around 690,000 distinct CDR3 sequences, 17% being singletons. The sequence derives from a man between 45 and 60 years old with Graves' hyperthyroidism. Sequencing used blood.

In DNA form, the CDR3 reads TGTGCCAGCTTAACCCGGACGAACAATGAGCAGTTCTTC. Protein product: CASLTRTNNEQFF. The chain is built from TRBV28 and TRBJ2-1; D remains unclear. V was trimmed by 8 bases and J by 5 bases, leaving 13 bases between them. Per germline, CDR1 MDHEN and CDR2 SYDVKM. The CDR3 is 13 residues long. Using reference TRBV28 and TRBJ2-1 for the parts outside the CDR3, the full variable domain is DVKVTQSSRYLVKRTGEKVFLECVQDMDHENMFWYRQDPGLGLRLIYFSYDVKMKEKGDIPEGYSVSREKKERFSLILESASTNQTSMYLCASLTRTNNEQFFGPGTRLTVL.